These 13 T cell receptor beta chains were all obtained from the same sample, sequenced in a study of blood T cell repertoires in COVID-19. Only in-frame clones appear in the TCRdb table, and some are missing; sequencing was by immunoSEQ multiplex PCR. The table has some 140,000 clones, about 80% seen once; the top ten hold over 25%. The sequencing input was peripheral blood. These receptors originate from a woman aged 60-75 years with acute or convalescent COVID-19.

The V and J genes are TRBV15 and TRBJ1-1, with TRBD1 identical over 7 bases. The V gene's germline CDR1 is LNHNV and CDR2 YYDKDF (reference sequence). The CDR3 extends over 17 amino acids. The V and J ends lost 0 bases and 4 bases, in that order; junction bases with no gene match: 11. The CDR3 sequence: CATSRDLSTGKGTEAFF. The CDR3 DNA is TGTGCCACCAGCAGAGATCTATCGACAGGGAAGGGCACTGAAGCTTTCTTT.

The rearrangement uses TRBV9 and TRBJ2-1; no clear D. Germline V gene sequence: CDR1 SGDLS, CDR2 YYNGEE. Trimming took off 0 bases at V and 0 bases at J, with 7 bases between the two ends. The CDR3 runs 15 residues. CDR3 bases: TGTGCCAGCAGCGTAGGGGCGAGCTCCTACAATGAGCAGTTCTTC. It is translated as CASSVGASSYNEQFF.

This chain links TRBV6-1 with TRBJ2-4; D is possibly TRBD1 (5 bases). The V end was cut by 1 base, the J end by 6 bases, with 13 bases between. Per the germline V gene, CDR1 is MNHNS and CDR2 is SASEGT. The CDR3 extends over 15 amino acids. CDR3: CASSEGVGHLNIQYF. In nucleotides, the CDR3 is TGTGCCAGCAGTGAAGGGGTCGGACATCTAAACATTCAGTACTTC.

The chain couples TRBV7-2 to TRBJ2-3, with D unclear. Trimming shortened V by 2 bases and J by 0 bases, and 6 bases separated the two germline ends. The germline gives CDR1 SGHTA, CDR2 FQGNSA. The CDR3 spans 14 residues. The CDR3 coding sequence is TGTGCCAGCAGCTTATACGGGAGCACAGATACGCAGTATTTT. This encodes CASSLYGSTDTQYF.

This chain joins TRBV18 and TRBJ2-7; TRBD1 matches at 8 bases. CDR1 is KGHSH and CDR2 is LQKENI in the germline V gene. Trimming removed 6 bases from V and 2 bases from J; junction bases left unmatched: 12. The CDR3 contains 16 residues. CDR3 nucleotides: TGTGCCAGCTCCCTGTTAGAGACAGGGGCACCCTACGAGCAGTACTTC. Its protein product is CASSLLETGAPYEQYF.

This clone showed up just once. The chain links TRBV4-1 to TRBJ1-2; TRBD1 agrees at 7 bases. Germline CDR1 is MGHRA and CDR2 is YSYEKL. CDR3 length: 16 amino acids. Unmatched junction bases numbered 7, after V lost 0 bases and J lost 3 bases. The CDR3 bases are TGCGCCAGCAGCCAAGATGGGGCAGGGGGTGACTATGGCTACACCTTC. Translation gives CASSQDGAGGDYGYTF.

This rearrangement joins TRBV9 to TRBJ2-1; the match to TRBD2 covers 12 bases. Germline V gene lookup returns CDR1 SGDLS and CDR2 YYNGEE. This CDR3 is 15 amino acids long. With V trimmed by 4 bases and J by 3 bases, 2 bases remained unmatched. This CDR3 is CASSLLAGGYNEQFF. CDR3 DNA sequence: TGTGCCAGCAGCCTACTAGCGGGGGGCTACAATGAGCAGTTCTTC.

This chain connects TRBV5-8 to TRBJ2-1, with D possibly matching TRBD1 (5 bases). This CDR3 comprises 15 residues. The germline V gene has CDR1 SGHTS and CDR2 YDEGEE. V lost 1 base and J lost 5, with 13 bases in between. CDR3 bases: TGTGCCAGCAGCTTGCAGGGAATGGGTCACAATGAGCAGTTCTTC. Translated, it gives CASSLQGMGHNEQFF.

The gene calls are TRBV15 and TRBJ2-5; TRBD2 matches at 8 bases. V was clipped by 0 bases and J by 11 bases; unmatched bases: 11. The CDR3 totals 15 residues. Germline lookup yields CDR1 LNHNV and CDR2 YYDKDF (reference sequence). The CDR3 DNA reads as TGTGCCACCAGCAGAGATCAAAGCGGGGGCCGGCAGCAGTACTTC. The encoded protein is CATSRDQSGGRQQYF.

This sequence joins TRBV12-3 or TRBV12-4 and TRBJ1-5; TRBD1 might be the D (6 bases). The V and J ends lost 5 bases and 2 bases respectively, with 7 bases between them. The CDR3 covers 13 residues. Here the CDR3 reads CASSKGGNQPQHF. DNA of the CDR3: TGTGCCAGCAGTAAGGGGGGCAATCAGCCCCAGCATTTT.

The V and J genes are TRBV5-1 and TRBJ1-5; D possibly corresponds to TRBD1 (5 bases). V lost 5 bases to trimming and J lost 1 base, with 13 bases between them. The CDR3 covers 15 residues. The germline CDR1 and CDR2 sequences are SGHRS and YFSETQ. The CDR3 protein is CASRPQGGSNQPQHF. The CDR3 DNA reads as TGCGCCAGCAGGCCCCAGGGTGGGAGCAATCAGCCCCAGCATTTT. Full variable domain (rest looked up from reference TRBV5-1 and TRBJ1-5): KAGVTQTPRYLIKTRGQQVTLSCSPISGHRSVSWYQQTPGQGLQFLFEYFSETQRNKGNFPGRFSGRQFSNSRSEMNVSTLELGDSALYLCASRPQGGSNQPQHFGDGTRLSIL.

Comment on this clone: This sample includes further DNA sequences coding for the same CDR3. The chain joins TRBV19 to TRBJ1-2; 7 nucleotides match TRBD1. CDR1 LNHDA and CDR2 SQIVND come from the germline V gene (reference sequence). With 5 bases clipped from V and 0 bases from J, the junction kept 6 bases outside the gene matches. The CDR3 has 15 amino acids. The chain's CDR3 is CASSPPGQPNYGYTF. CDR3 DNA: TGTGCCAGTAGTCCCCCGGGACAGCCTAACTATGGCTACACCTTC.

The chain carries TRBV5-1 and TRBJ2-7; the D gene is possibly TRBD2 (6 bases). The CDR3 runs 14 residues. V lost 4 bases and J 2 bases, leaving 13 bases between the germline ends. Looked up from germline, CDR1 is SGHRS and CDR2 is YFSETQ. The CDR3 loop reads CASSGTSGAYEQYF. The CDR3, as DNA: TGCGCCAGCAGCGGGACGTCGGGAGCCTACGAGCAGTACTTC.